The 21 T cell receptor beta chains given below trace back to one sample, sequenced in a study of T cell clonotyping in hematopoietic cell transplantation. Time point in this sample: recipient sample about 28 days before transplant, after cytoreduction. The data were produced by immunoSEQ multiplex PCR, yet TCRdb's version contains in-frame clones alone and is incomplete. This table has approximately 9,000 clones, roughly 87% appearing once. The material sequenced was peripheral blood mononuclear cells, taken before stem cell transplant. These receptors all come from a woman in her sixties or seventies with acute myeloid leukemia. Some clones in this sample may be carry-over from other donors' samples.

The chain couples TRBV4-2 to TRBJ2-3, with 8 bases that match TRBD1. CDR3 length: 17 amino acids. In germline, CDR1 is LGHNA, CDR2 YNFKEQ. After removal of 0 bases from V and 1 base from J, the junction contained 6 bases not matched to a gene. The CDR3, as DNA: TGTGCCAGCAGCCAAGATCTTCCGGGACAGGGCACAGATACGCAGTATTTT. This codes for CASSQDLPGQGTDTQYF.

The rearrangement uses TRBV27 and TRBJ1-4, with 7 bases matching TRBD1. CDR1 and CDR2 from the germline V gene are MNHEY and SMNVEV (reference sequence). The V segment lost 2 bases and the J segment 8 bases; nucleotides outside the gene matches: 14. The CDR3 has 17 amino acids. CDR3 nucleotide sequence: TGTGCCAGCAGTTTAAGTTTCTGGCCCCAGGGGGGAGAAAAACTGTTTTTT. This gives the protein CASSLSFWPQGGEKLFF.

V is TRBV10-2 and J is TRBJ2-5, with 10 bases aligning to TRBD1. Per germline, CDR1 WSHSY and CDR2 SAAADI. J lost 4 bases, V lost 5 bases, and 4 bases had no gene match. The CDR3 sequence is 14 residues long. The CDR3 DNA is TGCGCCAGCAGTCCCGGGACAGGGGCAGAGACCCAGTACTTC. Translated: CASSPGTGAETQYF.

CDR3 sequence reads: CASSVAGPNTEAFF. The CDR3 DNA reads as TGTGCCAGCAGTGTCGCAGGCCCGAACACTGAAGCTTTCTTT. The chain is built from TRBV27 and TRBJ1-1; D uncertain. CDR1 and CDR2 from the germline V gene are MNHEY and SMNVEV (reference sequence). V lost 5 bases, J lost 1 base, and 11 bases lay in between. The CDR3 has 14 residues.

The chain employs TRBV30 and TRBJ1-1; 10 bases line up with TRBD1. This CDR3 spans 13 amino acids. Germline V CDR1 and CDR2: GTSNPN, SVGIG (reference sequence). The CDR3 DNA is TGTGCTGGGCGGGACAGGGGAAACACTGAAGCTTTCTTT. Its protein product is CAGRDRGNTEAFF.

The table lists this clone with a few counts. The V call is TRBV9, the J call TRBJ2-1; D remains unclear. Germline V CDR1 and CDR2: SGDLS, YYNGEE. The V gene lost 0 bases and the J gene lost 7 bases, with 11 bases spanning the gap. This CDR3 contains 14 residues. This CDR3 reads CASSVEFSTNEQFF. Written as DNA, the CDR3 is TGTGCCAGCAGCGTAGAATTTTCCACTAATGAGCAGTTCTTC.

The chain couples TRBV10-3 to TRBJ1-5; 10 nucleotides align to TRBD1. CDR3 length: 15 residues. Germline trimming cut 4 bases from V and 5 bases from J; bases unmatched to any gene: 5. In germline, CDR1 is ENHRY, CDR2 SYGVKD. This CDR3 reads CAISVHGQGDQPQHF. CDR3 DNA sequence: TGTGCCATCAGTGTACATGGACAGGGGGATCAGCCCCAGCATTTT.

V is TRBV18 and J is TRBJ2-3, with D tentatively TRBD1 (5 bases). The CDR3 is 15 amino acids. Trimming stripped 2 bases from V and 1 base from J, with 10 bases between. Germline V CDR1 and CDR2: KGHSH, LQKENI. The DNA for the CDR3 is TGTGCCAGCTCACCAAGACAGTCTGGCACAGATACGCAGTATTTT. Its translation is CASSPRQSGTDTQYF.

The chain joins TRBV11-2 to TRBJ2-3; TRBD2 agrees at 10 bases. Germline CDR1 SGHAT, CDR2 FQNNGV. The CDR3 length is 16 residues. The J segment lost 1 base and the V segment lost 4 bases, leaving 5 bases of the junction unmatched. The CDR3 reads CASSSGTSARTDTQYF. The CDR3 region has the DNA TGTGCCAGCAGCTCTGGGACTAGCGCCCGCACAGATACGCAGTATTTT.

The table lists this clone with a few counts. This rearrangement joins TRBV14 to TRBJ2-5; TRBD1 agrees at 9 bases. Germline assignment: CDR1 SGHDN and CDR2 FVKESK. J was trimmed by 3 bases and V by 0 bases; bases with no gene match: 5. This CDR3 has 16 amino acids. DNA for the CDR3: TGTGCCAGCAGCCAAGATCTTGGGGACAGGGAAGAGACCCAGTACTTC. Protein product: CASSQDLGDREETQYF.

This rearrangement joins TRBV11-2 to TRBJ1-2; D is unresolved. Germline lookup yields CDR1 SGHAT and CDR2 FQNNGV. V was clipped by 0 bases and J by 3 bases, with 11 bases between them. The CDR3 covers 15 residues. CDR3 in amino acids: CASSLDLYPDYGYTF. Written as DNA, the CDR3 is TGTGCCAGCAGCTTAGACCTTTACCCGGACTATGGCTACACCTTC.

The chain carries TRBV10-1 and TRBJ2-1; TRBD1 is a possible D gene (6 bases). CDR3 length: 14 amino acids. Germline lookup yields CDR1 WNHNN and CDR2 SYGVQD (reference sequence). Trimming removed 0 bases at V and 5 bases at J, with 8 bases between. The CDR3 loop reads CASSESGADNEQFF. For the CDR3, the DNA is TGCGCCAGCAGTGAGTCGGGGGCCGACAATGAGCAGTTCTTC.

V and J are TRBV29-1 and TRBJ2-1, with D perhaps matching TRBD1 or TRBD2 (5 bases each). V lost 5 bases and J 5 bases, leaving 13 bases between the germline ends. Germline V gene sequence: CDR1 SQVTM, CDR2 ANQGSEA. This CDR3 is built from 13 residues. CDR3 DNA: TGCAGCGTTTGGGACCCAAAAAACAATGAGCAGTTCTTC. Its translation: CSVWDPKNNEQFF.

V gene TRBV12-5 combines with J gene TRBJ1-1; D is uncertain. V lost 5 bases, J lost 5 bases, and 21 bases lay in between. The CDR3 extends over 16 amino acids. CDR1 and CDR2 (germline): LGHNT, FRNRAP. The CDR3 DNA reads as TGTGCTAGTGGTCCCGACGGCGCCCCCTTAATGACTGAAGCTTTCTTT. It translates to CASGPDGAPLMTEAFF. The complete variable domain, with remaining parts taken from reference TRBV12-5 and TRBJ1-1, reads DARVTQTPRHKVTEMGQEVTMRCQPILGHNTVFWYRQTMMQGLELLAYFRNRAPLDDSGMPKDRFSAEMPDATLATLKIQPSEPRDSAVYFCASGPDGAPLMTEAFFGQGTRLTVV.

The rearrangement links TRBV29-1 to TRBJ2-2; no definite D call. V shed 7 bases and J shed 3 bases, with 9 bases lying between them. This CDR3 spans 12 amino acids. The germline V gene encodes CDR1 SQVTM and CDR2 ANQGSEA. The CDR3 nucleotides read TGCAGCGCCCCCGTTGACACCGGGGAGCTGTTTTTT. It specifies CSAPVDTGELFF.

The V gene is TRBV29-1, the J gene TRBJ1-2; 8 bases agree with TRBD1. V lost 8 bases, J lost 4 bases, and 9 bases stayed unmatched. Germline lookup yields CDR1 SQVTM and CDR2 ANQGSEA. CDR3 length: 13 amino acids. The DNA for the CDR3 is TGCAGCACTGCCGACAGGGGAGCCTATGGCTACACCTTC. It yields the protein CSTADRGAYGYTF.

This clone was observed once. J is TRBJ2-1 and V is TRBV10-3; 14 bases fit TRBD2. With V trimmed by 0 bases and J by 5 bases, 3 bases remained unmatched. Germline lookup yields CDR1 ENHRY and CDR2 SYGVKD. The CDR3 loop spans 17 amino acids. CDR3: CAISESTSGRANNEQFF. The CDR3 DNA is TGTGCCATCAGTGAGTCGACTAGCGGGAGGGCCAACAATGAGCAGTTCTTC.

This chain joins TRBV4-3 and TRBJ2-3; 8 bases map to TRBD2. This CDR3 has 15 residues. Germline V gene sequence: CDR1 LGHNA, CDR2 YSLEER. V was pared by 4 bases and J by 2 bases, with 5 bases of the junction left unmatched. Here the CDR3 reads CASSRGTRDTDTQYF. The CDR3 DNA reads as TGCGCCAGCAGCCGTGGGACTAGGGACACAGATACGCAGTATTTT.

The V call is TRBV4-1, the J call TRBJ2-3; D call uncertain. In germline, CDR1 is MGHRA, CDR2 YSYEKL. This CDR3 is built from 13 residues. V shed 4 bases and J shed 8 bases, with 13 bases lying between them. CDR3 bases: TGCGCCAGCAGCCCCCCAGTGTTTGCTACGCAGTATTTT. Encoded protein: CASSPPVFATQYF.

The chain carries TRBV9 and TRBJ2-6; a possible D gene is TRBD1 (5 bases). The V and J ends lost 0 bases and 0 bases respectively, with 19 bases between them. This CDR3 comprises 20 residues. Per germline, CDR1 SGDLS and CDR2 YYNGEE. DNA for the CDR3: TGTGCCAGCAGCGTAGAGTCTAACAGGCCTCACCTCTCTGGGGCCAACGTCCTGACTTTC. It is translated as CASSVESNRPHLSGANVLTF.

The chain carries TRBV12-5 and TRBJ2-7; weak D call: TRBD1 (6 bases). V was clipped by 0 bases and J by 5 bases, with 8 bases between them. The CDR3 covers 13 residues. Germline V gives CDR1 LGHNT, CDR2 FRNRAP. The CDR3 nucleotides read TGTGCTAGTGGTTTGGTACACAGGGACGAGCAGTACGTC. Amino acids: CASGLVHRDEQYV.